This entry is about one TCR beta chain. The sample originates from a study of blood T cell repertoires in COVID-19. The protocol was immunoSEQ multiplex PCR, while the TCRdb copy is restricted to in-frame clones and leaves out a portion. Of 130,000 to 150,000 clones in the sample, approximately 87% were seen once. What was sequenced was PBMCs or T cells enriched from blood (not recorded which). The receptor was derived from a man in his fifties or sixties who had recovered from COVID-19.

CDR3 DNA: TGTGCCATCAGTGGTACTAGCGGCACAACCGGGGAGCTGTTTTTT. Protein sequence: CAISGTSGTTGELFF. This chain joins TRBV10-3 and TRBJ2-2; 8 bases line up with TRBD2. V trimming: 4 bases; J trimming: 5 bases; junction bases outside the gene matches: 6. The CDR3 sequence is 15 residues long. CDR1 and CDR2 from the germline V gene are ENHRY and SYGVKD.